This T cell receptor (beta chain) came from a study of blood T cells in healthy people across ages (dated by TCRdb to between 2015 and 2017). A note on the overall study: In model experiments, template switching captured about one uniquely barcoded TCR beta cDNA molecule for every two T cells. Donors were grouped into four age groups: young (average approximately 15 years), middle-aged (over 35), aged (over 55) and long-lived (over 80). Using the same blood draw, the study looked at two additional independent replicas of 1 million unique cDNA reads for two donors, one aged 18 to 29 and the other aged 80 or older. Age-related changes in TCR beta repertoire diversity were measured in the study by deep sequencing normalized with unique cDNA molecular identifiers. To avoid experimental bias, donors of different ages were randomly spread across the sequencing lanes.

Of note for this clonotype: Its antigen is not yet known. Within one base of it there is no much larger clone, and no base qualities were kept.

Libraries were prepared through 5' RACE. Instrument used: Illumina HiSeq 2500. A second PCR of about 6 to 12 cycles was run with a J-beta primer mix and a sample-barcoded 5' primer. A unique molecular identifier was introduced onto each TCR beta cDNA molecule by a template-switch 5' adaptor carrying 12 random nucleotides. At least 2.5 million CDR3-containing paired-end reads were obtained from each sample. All of the RNA was converted into first-strand cDNA using the Mint cDNA synthesis kit, with a TRBC-specific oligonucleotide serving as the primer. Following uracil-DNA glycosylase treatment, all cDNA underwent a first 18-cycle PCR with the universal primers M1SS and BC2_uni_R. The published analysis was carried out like this. Each sample was normalized by randomly selecting 1 million high-quality reads, each carrying a distinct molecular identifier. Reads with shared molecular identifiers were discarded instead of being binned into consensus sequences. MiTCR, with a Q25 quality threshold and the strictest error-elimination algorithm, was used for CDR3 identification, clonotype clustering and error correction. A nonparametric unseen species model with Euler transformation was used to estimate lower-bound total TCR beta diversity. Through fastp at Q25 and MiXCR, TCRdb rebuilt clones from the public reads, retaining in-frame beta chains. Identical CDR3 protein sequences are pooled into one entry, listed with their most common genes and DNA. TCRdb's processing, not the authors', yielded these V and J calls. The sample table shows roughly 1.5 million distinct CDR3 sequences, and under 55% are seen once. The top ten clonotypes cover roughly 3.7% of the sample.

The CDR3, from cysteine to phenylalanine, totals 13 residues. Of the read, only the CDR3 DNA is kept; its 39 bases are in frame from base 1. V and J lose 4 bases and 3 bases, and a span of 10 bases separates them. Looking up the germline V gene (reference sequence) yields CDR1 SEHNR and CDR2 FQNEAQ. Systemically healthy Caucasian individuals from Russia, 35 to 50 in total and aged roughly 6 to 100 years, were included as donors. About 10 milliliters of peripheral blood were collected from each donor into EDTA-treated Vacutainer tubes. Ficoll-Paque density-gradient centrifugation was used to isolate PBMCs, with at least 6.5 million per sample. Trizol reagent was used to extract total RNA from PBMCs, with at least 6 micrograms per sample. For every donor, flow cytometry on a PBMC aliquot measured the percentage of naive CD45RAhigh/CD27high T cells. Overall study results and their limits: As age increased, observed TCR beta diversity per million T cells dropped in a roughly linear way, and a significant reduction was already evident by age 40. Bulk unsorted PBMC profiling prevented conclusive comparison of naive and antigen-experienced compartments. Compared with the aged group, the long-lived group had more naive CD4+ T cells, fewer expanded clones and increased TCR diversity, suggesting age selection. There was a strong correlation between observed TCR beta diversity and the percentage of naive T cells measured by flow cytometry. Estimates of total diversity based on one million sequenced T cells were regarded as lower bounds and as underestimates. Donor CMV infection status was unknown, potentially confounding age-related changes in expanded clonotypes.

The receptor chain draws on TRBV7-9 and TRBJ2-7, and TRBD2 may be the D gene, going by 5 matching bases. The TCR sequence derives from a woman aged 18-29 years in good health. Material for sequencing was blood. The CDR3 amino acid sequence is: CASSSRELYEQYF. The nucleotide sequence reads as follows: TGTGCCAGCAGCTCCCGGGAACTCTACGAGCAGTACTTC. Supplemented by the reference TRBV7-9 and TRBJ2-7 proteins around the CDR3, the complete variable domain is DTGVSQNPRHKITKRGQNVTFRCDPISEHNRLYWYRQTLGQGPEFLTYFQNEAQLEKSRLLSDRFSAERPKGSFSTLEIQRTEQGDSAMYLCASSSRELYEQYFGPGTRLTVT.